This T cell receptor beta chain was retrieved from a study of vaccination effects on CD4 cells after COVID-19. The assay was immunoSEQ multiplex PCR, and TCRdb's table has in-frame clones only and misses some. Among around 50,000 clones listed, 55% to 75% were seen once. When around 10 days of culture had elapsed, CD4+ T cells were isolated. Half the medium was replaced with IL-2 medium on days 3 and 7. The sample holds one count of this clone. Its antigen is not identified. This CDR3 has 13 residues. V lost 1 base and J lost 3, with 7 bases in between. The germline V gene encodes CDR1 LNHNV and CDR2 YYDKDF (reference sequence).

This clonotype originated in a human donor who received a COVID-19 vaccine. V gene TRBV15 combines with J gene TRBJ2-7; no clear D gene. The sample consisted of CD4+ T cells from PBMCs cultured without peptide, taken before COVID-19 vaccination. The CDR3 DNA reads TGTGCCACCAGCAGAGTGGACGGCTACGAGCAGTACTTC. Amino acid sequence: CATSRVDGYEQYF.